The clone carrying this T cell receptor beta chain was seen ten or more times. Antigen unknown. TCR beta CDR3 region amplification was performed from RNA transcripts. The study used the HTBI primer set for a first-round RT-PCR of the TCR CDR3. MiXCR, applied by TCRdb to the multiplex PCR reads, yields one record per CDR3 protein. The table includes a few hundred thousand distinct CDR3 sequences, more than 15% detected once. The CDR3 contains 14 residues. V shed 4 bases, J shed 7 bases, and the junction held 5 bases outside the gene matches. Germline V gene sequence: CDR1 KGHSH, CDR2 LQKENI. The source of the sample is a study of T cells in Graves' hyperthyroidism and ophthalmopathy. Study-level results: In validation, the model predicted ophthalmopathy. These predictions came a median roughly seven months before onset. Most thyroid clonotypes that were expanded above 0.001 also turned up in blood.

The chain recombines TRBV18 with TRBJ2-7; 12 nucleotides line up with TRBD1. Specimen: blood. The receptor's source is a woman aged 25-40 years with Graves' hyperthyroidism. CDR3 DNA sequence: TGTGCCAGCTCACTGGGACAGGGGGCCGGGGAGCAGTACTTC. This codes for CASSLGQGAGEQYF.